Below are 27 T cell receptor beta chains sequenced from a single sample in a study of cytomegalovirus exposure and HLA in healthy donors. The PCR made use of 60 Vbeta and 13 Jbeta primers. Produced via immunoSEQ multiplex PCR; TCRdb's table is partial and in-frame only. The sample lists some 150,000 clones, 60% to 85% seen once, with 3.5% to 4.5% in the top ten. The sequencing input was PBMCs. The receptors stem from a man aged 30 to 39 in good health and CMV-seropositive.

This clone has just a few counts. J is TRBJ1-4 and V is TRBV30; a weak D match, TRBD1 (5 bases). V was cut by 6 bases and J by 8 bases, with 13 bases left in between. Germline-derived CDR1 and CDR2 are GTSNPN and SVGIG (reference sequence). This CDR3 is 12 amino acids long. The CDR3 loop is CACRPGEEKLFF. CDR3 in DNA: TGTGCCTGCAGACCGGGGGAGGAAAAACTGTTTTTT.

J is TRBJ2-2 and V is TRBV6-1; possibly TRBD1 for D (6 bases). CDR3 size: 13 residues. The germline V and J ends were trimmed by 7 bases and 10 bases, with 16 bases remaining between them. The germline gives CDR1 MNHNS, CDR2 SASEGT. CDR3 residues: CASNSGTFLELFF. CDR3 nucleotides: TGTGCCAGCAACTCAGGGACATTCTTGGAGCTGTTTTTT.

The gene calls are TRBV27 and TRBJ2-7; D might be TRBD2 (5 bases). CDR3 length equals 13 residues. V shed 10 bases and J shed 7 bases, with 20 bases lying between them. Looked up from germline, CDR1 is MNHEY and CDR2 is SMNVEV (reference sequence). CDR3 nucleotides: TGTGCCATCGGACTGACGGCAGTGGATGAGCAGTACTTC. Its translation: CAIGLTAVDEQYF.

This chain joins TRBV29-1 and TRBJ2-5; D ambiguous. The CDR3 contains 12 residues. With 6 bases removed from V and 0 bases from J, the gap between germline ends came to 8 bases. Per the germline V gene, CDR1 is SQVTM and CDR2 is ANQGSEA. CDR3 loop: CSVREDQETQYF. CDR3 DNA: TGCAGCGTCCGAGAAGACCAAGAGACCCAGTACTTC.

As DNA, the CDR3 is TGCAGCCCTGCTTCATGCCGAGGGACCAAAAACATTCAGTACTTC. Translating it yields CSPASCRGTKNIQYF. V is TRBV29-1 and J is TRBJ2-4, with a possible D match to TRBD2 (5 bases). This CDR3 is 15 amino acids long. The germline V and J ends were trimmed by 8 bases and 2 bases, with 19 bases remaining between them. Germline CDR1 reads SQVTM; CDR2 reads ANQGSEA.

V usage is TRBV7-2 and J usage is TRBJ1-1; D gene uncertain. Trimming pared 5 bases from V and 1 base from J, leaving 14 bases between. The germline gives CDR1 SGHTA, CDR2 FQGNSA. The CDR3 loop spans 15 amino acids. As DNA, the CDR3 is TGTGCCAGCAGCAGCGGACTGAGGAAGAACACTGAAGCTTTCTTT. It yields the protein CASSSGLRKNTEAFF.

This clone has just a few counts. V gene TRBV30 combines with J gene TRBJ1-3; D uncertain. CDR1 is GTSNPN, CDR2 SVGIG, per germline (reference sequence). This CDR3 spans 13 amino acids. Trimming left V 2 bases short and J 3 bases short, with 8 bases between. For the CDR3, the DNA is TGTGCCTGGAGTACGACAAGTGGAAACACCATATATTTT. This translates into CAWSTTSGNTIYF.

V gene TRBV15 combines with J gene TRBJ1-6, with D perhaps TRBD1 (5 bases). Trimming took off 0 bases at V and 10 bases at J, with 16 bases between the two ends. CDR3 length equals 16 residues. The germline CDR1 and CDR2 sequences are LNHNV and YYDKDF (reference sequence). The CDR3 loop is CATSRDQGLGGSPLHF. The CDR3 region has the DNA TGTGCCACCAGCAGAGATCAGGGTTTGGGGGGATCACCCCTCCACTTT.

The chain uses TRBV4-2 and TRBJ2-1, with a tentative D call TRBD2 (6 bases). CDR1 is LGHNA, CDR2 YNFKEQ, per germline. The CDR3 is 16 amino acids. Trimming pared 7 bases from V and 4 bases from J, leaving 20 bases between. The CDR3 loop is CASKVSTGGDYNEQFF. The CDR3 coding sequence is TGTGCCAGCAAGGTTTCGACTGGCGGGGATTACAATGAGCAGTTCTTC.

This clone came up a few times. The chain couples TRBV5-1 to TRBJ1-2; 7 bases fit TRBD1. The CDR3 is 13 amino acids. V shed 4 bases, J shed 6 bases, and the junction held 6 bases outside the gene matches. Germline V gene data show CDR1 as SGHRS and CDR2 as YFSETQ. The CDR3: CASSIRQGHGYTF. The DNA of the CDR3 is TGCGCCAGCAGCATACGACAGGGCCATGGCTACACCTTC.

This chain uses TRBV7-9 with TRBJ2-1; D unresolved. The V gene lost 1 base and the J gene lost 4 bases, with 11 bases spanning the gap. Per germline, CDR1 SEHNR and CDR2 FQNEAQ (reference sequence). The CDR3 runs 15 residues. The CDR3 reads CASSLVRGDYNEQFF. The CDR3 nucleotides read TGTGCCAGCAGCTTAGTGCGCGGCGATTACAATGAGCAGTTCTTC.

The J gene is TRBJ2-3, the V gene TRBV5-1; 14 bases are shared with TRBD2. With 4 bases clipped from V and 4 bases from J, the junction kept 11 bases outside the gene matches. Germline values: CDR1 SGHRS, CDR2 YFSETQ. The length of the CDR3 is 18 residues. The CDR3 reads CASSTGLAGGQTADTQYF. The CDR3 DNA reads TGCGCCAGCAGCACCGGACTAGCGGGGGGCCAGACGGCAGATACGCAGTATTTT.

The chain's CDR3 is CASSEQGFEETQYF. CDR3 DNA: TGTGCCAGCAGTGAGCAGGGGTTTGAAGAGACCCAGTACTTC. The chain links TRBV6-1 to TRBJ2-5, with D perhaps TRBD1 (6 bases). Germline CDR1 MNHNS, CDR2 SASEGT. V dropped 3 bases and J dropped 3 bases, with 11 bases sitting between them. The CDR3 runs 14 residues.

V gene TRBV2 combines with J gene TRBJ1-6; tentatively, D is TRBD1 (6 bases). CDR1 is SNHLY and CDR2 is FYNNEI in the germline V gene. The germline V and J ends were trimmed by 5 bases and 7 bases, with 15 bases remaining between them. The CDR3 loop spans 15 amino acids. The CDR3 DNA follows: TGTGCCAGCAGTCCCGGGACACTCCAAAATTCACCCCTCCACTTT. Translation gives CASSPGTLQNSPLHF.

This chain joins TRBV5-1 and TRBJ1-6; a weak D match, TRBD1 (5 bases). The ends were cut back, 0 bases at V and 4 bases at J, with 8 bases in the middle. This CDR3 has 15 residues. CDR1 is SGHRS and CDR2 is YFSETQ in the germline V gene. CDR3 sequence: CASSLARGYNSPLHF. CDR3 in DNA: TGCGCCAGCAGCTTGGCTAGGGGATATAATTCACCCCTCCACTTT.

This clone was counted a few times. The V gene is TRBV19, the J gene TRBJ2-3; perhaps TRBD2 as D (5 bases). Germline CDR1 and CDR2: LNHDA and SQIVND (reference sequence). The V gene lost 5 bases and the J gene lost 2 bases, with 11 bases spanning the gap. This CDR3 has 14 residues. Here the CDR3 DNA reads TGTGCCAGTAGTCCCCGGGATCTCACAGATACGCAGTATTTT. Protein product: CASSPRDLTDTQYF.

This clone was found once. This chain links TRBV6-1 with TRBJ2-1, with a tentative D call TRBD1 (5 bases). The germline V gene has CDR1 MNHNS and CDR2 SASEGT. The CDR3 has 16 residues. Deletions cut 2 bases from V and 0 bases from J, with 11 bases between. CDR3 residues: CASSEIPDSSYNEQFF. DNA for the CDR3: TGTGCCAGCAGTGAAATCCCCGACAGCTCCTACAATGAGCAGTTCTTC.

This clone showed up just a few times. This rearrangement joins TRBV15 to TRBJ1-5; D is unclear. The germline V and J ends were trimmed by 3 bases and 5 bases, with 11 bases remaining between them. The CDR3 has 14 residues. Germline CDR1 LNHNV, CDR2 YYDKDF (reference sequence). The CDR3 spells CATSSLHVDQPQHF. The CDR3 coding sequence is TGTGCCACCAGCAGTCTTCACGTAGATCAGCCCCAGCATTTT.

This sequence joins TRBV7-6 and TRBJ2-7; 8 nucleotides line up with TRBD1. The CDR3 length is 13 residues. J was trimmed by 4 bases and V by 5 bases; bases with no gene match: 4. Germline-derived CDR1 and CDR2 are SGHVS and FNYEAQ. For the CDR3, the DNA is TGTGCCAGCAGCATGGACAGGGATTACGAGCAGTACTTC. This encodes CASSMDRDYEQYF.

The rearrangement links TRBV6-5 to TRBJ2-7; 11 nucleotides agree with TRBD1. The length of the CDR3 is 14 residues. The germline V gene encodes CDR1 MNHEY and CDR2 SVGAGI. The V and J ends lost 6 bases and 4 bases, in that order; junction bases with no gene match: 5. CDR3 sequence (DNA): TGTGCCAGCAGCCACGGGACAGGGGGGTACGAGCAGTACTTC. Protein product: CASSHGTGGYEQYF.

The V gene is TRBV30, the J gene TRBJ1-5; the D is unclear. Trimming removed 3 bases at V and 1 base at J, with 10 bases between. CDR1 and CDR2 from the germline V gene are GTSNPN and SVGIG (reference sequence). This CDR3 spans 14 amino acids. This CDR3 reads CAWSRQSSNQPQHF. CDR3 DNA: TGTGCCTGGAGCCGACAATCGAGCAATCAGCCCCAGCATTTT.

The chain joins TRBV2 to TRBJ2-5; 12 positions agree with TRBD1. Unmatched junction bases numbered 7, after V lost 6 bases and J lost 5 bases. Germline loops: CDR1 SNHLY, CDR2 FYNNEI. The CDR3 has 15 residues. CDR3 residues: CASRGGQGARETQYF. CDR3 coding DNA: TGTGCCAGCAGGGGGGGACAGGGGGCGAGGGAGACCCAGTACTTC.

This clone was observed a few times. The J gene is TRBJ2-1, the V gene TRBV7-2, with 9 bases fitting TRBD2. Looked up from germline, CDR1 is SGHTA and CDR2 is FQGNSA. The CDR3 has 13 residues. Trimming removed 1 base from V and 13 bases from J; junction bases left unmatched: 5. The CDR3: CASSLVGGGAQFF. CDR3 DNA sequence: TGTGCCAGCAGCTTAGTGGGCGGGGGGGCTCAGTTCTTC.

The sample holds a few counts of this clone. The rearrangement joins TRBV6-1 to TRBJ1-1; D not resolved. Germline V gene sequence: CDR1 MNHNS, CDR2 SASEGT. Trimming shortened V by 7 bases and J by 0 bases, and 9 bases separated the two germline ends. The CDR3 is 13 amino acids. The CDR3 loop is CASTPVMNTEAFF. CDR3 bases: TGTGCCAGCACCCCAGTAATGAACACTGAAGCTTTCTTT.

The V call is TRBV6-6, the J call TRBJ2-1; possible D gene TRBD1, 5 bases. V gave up 4 bases and J gave up 8 bases, with 18 bases separating them. The CDR3 spans 15 residues. Germline values: CDR1 MNHNY, CDR2 SVGAGI (reference sequence). CDR3 residues: CASSLGQAHIDEQFF. The CDR3 DNA follows: TGTGCCAGCAGTTTGGGGCAGGCCCATATCGATGAGCAGTTCTTC.

V usage is TRBV30 and J usage is TRBJ2-1; 9 bases line up with TRBD2. Trimming at V came to 2 bases and at J to 5 bases, leaving 7 bases not matched to a gene. Germline values: CDR1 GTSNPN, CDR2 SVGIG (reference sequence). The CDR3 is 15 amino acids. CDR3 protein: CAWSTGTSSDNEQFF. The CDR3 bases are TGTGCCTGGAGTACCGGGACTAGCAGTGACAATGAGCAGTTCTTC.

A few counts support this clone. The chain is built from TRBV27 and TRBJ2-2; D might be TRBD2 (5 bases). CDR3 length: 13 amino acids. The V end was cut by 2 bases, the J end by 5 bases, with 6 bases between. CDR1 MNHEY and CDR2 SMNVEV come from the germline V gene (reference sequence). The DNA of the CDR3 is TGTGCCAGCAGTTTAACGGGGACCGGGGAGCTGTTTTTT. It codes for CASSLTGTGELFF.